This TCR beta chain was obtained from a study of Graves' ophthalmopathy and Graves' hyperthyroidism. Study-wide context: The blood sample was drawn at first diagnosis and before any treatment.

In this cohort's terms, stable hyperthyroidism meant no ophthalmopathy by 18 months of follow-up. The CDR3 runs 14 residues. V lost 1 base to trimming and J lost 5 bases; unmatched junction nucleotides: 5. CDR1 is SGDLS and CDR2 is YYNGEE in the germline V gene. This clonotype has a count of ten or more. The antigen is undetermined. Whole-study findings and limits: From stable hyperthyroidism, ophthalmopathy was separated by a 13-signature model with just under 90% sensitivity and less than 83% specificity.

Researchers took RNA transcripts and amplified TCR beta CDR3 regions from them. First-round RT-PCR used HTBI primers; second-round multiplex PCR followed. TCRdb analysed the multiplex PCR reads with MiXCR anew, one entry per CDR3 protein. Counted here are 600,000 to 650,000 distinct CDR3 sequences, over 20% occurring once; the ten biggest clones make up around 6.5%. The chain is built from TRBV9 and TRBJ2-5; 7 nucleotides line up with TRBD2. The sample taken for sequencing was peripheral blood. This sequence originates from a woman younger than 30 with stable Graves' hyperthyroidism. Some clones in this sample may be carry-over from other donors' samples. The chain's CDR3 is CASSVLAARETQYF. CDR3 nucleotide sequence: TGTGCCAGCAGCGTACTAGCGGCCCGGGAGACCCAGTACTTC.